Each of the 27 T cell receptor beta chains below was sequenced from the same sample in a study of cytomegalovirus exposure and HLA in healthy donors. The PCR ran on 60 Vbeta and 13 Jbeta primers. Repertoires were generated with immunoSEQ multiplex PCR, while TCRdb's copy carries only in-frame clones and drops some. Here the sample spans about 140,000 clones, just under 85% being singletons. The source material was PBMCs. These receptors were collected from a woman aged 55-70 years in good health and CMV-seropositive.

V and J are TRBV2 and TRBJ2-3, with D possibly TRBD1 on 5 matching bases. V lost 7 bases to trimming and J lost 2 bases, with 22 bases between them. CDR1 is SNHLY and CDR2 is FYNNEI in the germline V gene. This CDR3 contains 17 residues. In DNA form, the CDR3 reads TGTGCCAGCAAGGGCCTCCTAGGGGCAGGACCCACAGATACGCAGTATTTT. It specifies CASKGLLGAGPTDTQYF.

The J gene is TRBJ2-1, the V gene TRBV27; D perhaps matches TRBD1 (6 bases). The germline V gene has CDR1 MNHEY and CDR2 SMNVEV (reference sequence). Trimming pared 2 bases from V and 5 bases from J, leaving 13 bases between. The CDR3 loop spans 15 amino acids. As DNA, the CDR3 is TGTGCCAGCAGTTTAAGGGGGAATCATGACAATGAGCAGTTCTTC. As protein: CASSLRGNHDNEQFF.

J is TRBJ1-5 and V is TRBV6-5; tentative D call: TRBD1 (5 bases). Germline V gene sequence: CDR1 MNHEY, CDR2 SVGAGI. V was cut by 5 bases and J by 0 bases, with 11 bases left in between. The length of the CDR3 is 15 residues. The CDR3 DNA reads TGTGCCAGCAGTGGATCCAGGGATAGCAATCAGCCCCAGCATTTT. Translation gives CASSGSRDSNQPQHF.

CDR3 DNA sequence: TGTGCCAGCAGTTTGCGGGACAGGGGCTTTTATGGCTACACCTTC. Its translation is CASSLRDRGFYGYTF. This chain connects TRBV28 to TRBJ1-2, with TRBD1 matching over 10 bases. This CDR3 is built from 15 residues. Germline V CDR1 and CDR2: MDHEN, SYDVKM. V lost 3 bases to trimming and J lost 5 bases; unmatched junction nucleotides: 6.

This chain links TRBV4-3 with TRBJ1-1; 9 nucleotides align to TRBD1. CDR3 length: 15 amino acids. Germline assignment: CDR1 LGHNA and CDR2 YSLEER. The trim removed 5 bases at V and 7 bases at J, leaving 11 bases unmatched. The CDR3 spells CASSILTGGKGEAFF. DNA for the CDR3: TGCGCCAGCAGCATCCTGACAGGGGGGAAGGGTGAAGCTTTCTTT.

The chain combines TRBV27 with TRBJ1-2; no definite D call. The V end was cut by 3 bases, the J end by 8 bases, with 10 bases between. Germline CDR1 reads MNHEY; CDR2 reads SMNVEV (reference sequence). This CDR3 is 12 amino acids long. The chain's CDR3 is CASSLYGSGYTF. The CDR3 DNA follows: TGTGCCAGCAGTTTGTACGGTAGCGGCTACACCTTC.

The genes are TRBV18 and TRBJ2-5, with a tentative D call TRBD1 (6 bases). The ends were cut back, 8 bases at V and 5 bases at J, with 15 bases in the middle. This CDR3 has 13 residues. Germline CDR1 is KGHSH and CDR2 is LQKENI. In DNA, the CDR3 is TGTGCCAGCGCTAAACAGGGTTCGGAGACCCAGTACTTC. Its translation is CASAKQGSETQYF.

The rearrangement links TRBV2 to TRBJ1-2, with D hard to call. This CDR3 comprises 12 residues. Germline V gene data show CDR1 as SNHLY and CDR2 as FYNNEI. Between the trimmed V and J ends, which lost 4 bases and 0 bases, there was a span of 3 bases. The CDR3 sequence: CASSAANYGYTF. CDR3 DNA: TGTGCCAGCAGTGCGGCTAACTATGGCTACACCTTC.

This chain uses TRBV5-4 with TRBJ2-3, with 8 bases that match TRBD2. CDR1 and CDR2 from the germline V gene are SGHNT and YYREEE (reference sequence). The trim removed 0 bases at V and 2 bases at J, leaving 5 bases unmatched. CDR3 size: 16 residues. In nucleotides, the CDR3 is TGTGCCAGCAGCTTGGGAGCGGGAGCGAACACAGATACGCAGTATTTT. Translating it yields CASSLGAGANTDTQYF.

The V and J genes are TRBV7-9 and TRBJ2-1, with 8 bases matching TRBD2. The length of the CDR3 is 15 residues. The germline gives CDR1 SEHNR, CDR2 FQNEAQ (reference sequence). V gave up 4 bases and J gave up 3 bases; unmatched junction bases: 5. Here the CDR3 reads CASSSGLAGYNEQFF. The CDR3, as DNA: TGTGCCAGCAGCTCCGGACTAGCCGGCTACAATGAGCAGTTCTTC. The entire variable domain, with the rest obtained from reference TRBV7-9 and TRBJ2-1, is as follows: DTGVSQNPRHKITKRGQNVTFRCDPISEHNRLYWYRQTLGQGPEFLTYFQNEAQLEKSRLLSDRFSAERPKGSFSTLEIQRTEQGDSAMYLCASSSGLAGYNEQFFGPGTRLTVL.

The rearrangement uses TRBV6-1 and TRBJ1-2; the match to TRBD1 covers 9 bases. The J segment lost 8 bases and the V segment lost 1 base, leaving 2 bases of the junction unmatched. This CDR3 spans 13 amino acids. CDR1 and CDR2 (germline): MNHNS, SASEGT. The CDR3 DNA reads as TGTGCCAGCAGTGAAGACGGACAGGGGGGCTACACCTTC. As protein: CASSEDGQGGYTF.

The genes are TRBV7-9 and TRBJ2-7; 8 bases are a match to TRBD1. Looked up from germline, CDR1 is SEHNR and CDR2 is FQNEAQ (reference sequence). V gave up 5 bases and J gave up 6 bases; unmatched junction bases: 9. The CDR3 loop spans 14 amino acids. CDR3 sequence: CASSPDRGLAEQYF. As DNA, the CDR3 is TGTGCCAGCAGCCCTGACAGGGGACTTGCCGAGCAGTACTTC.

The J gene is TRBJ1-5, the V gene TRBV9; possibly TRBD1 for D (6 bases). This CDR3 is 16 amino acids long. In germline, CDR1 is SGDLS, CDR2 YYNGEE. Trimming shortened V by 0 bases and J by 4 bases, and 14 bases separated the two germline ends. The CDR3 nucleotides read TGTGCCAGCAGCGTAGTAGGGGGTCGAGAGAATCAGCCCCAGCATTTT. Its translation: CASSVVGGRENQPQHF.

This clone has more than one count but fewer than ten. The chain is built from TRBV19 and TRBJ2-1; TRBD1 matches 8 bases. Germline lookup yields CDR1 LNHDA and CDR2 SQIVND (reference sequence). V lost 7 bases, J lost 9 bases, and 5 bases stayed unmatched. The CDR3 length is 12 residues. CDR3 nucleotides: TGTGCCAGTACCTCAGGGGGCCCTGAGCAGTTCTTC. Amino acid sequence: CASTSGGPEQFF.

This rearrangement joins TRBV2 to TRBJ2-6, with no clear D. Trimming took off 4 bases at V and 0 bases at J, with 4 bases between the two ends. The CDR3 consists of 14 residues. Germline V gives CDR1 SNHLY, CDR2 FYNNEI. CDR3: CASSVSSGANVLTF. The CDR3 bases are TGTGCCAGCAGTGTGAGCTCTGGGGCCAACGTCCTGACTTTC. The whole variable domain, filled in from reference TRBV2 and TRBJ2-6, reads EPEVTQTPSHQVTQMGQEVILRCVPISNHLYFYWYRQILGQKVEFLVSFYNNEISEKSEIFDDQFSVERPDGSNFTLKIRSTKLEDSAMYFCASSVSSGANVLTFGAGSRLTVL.

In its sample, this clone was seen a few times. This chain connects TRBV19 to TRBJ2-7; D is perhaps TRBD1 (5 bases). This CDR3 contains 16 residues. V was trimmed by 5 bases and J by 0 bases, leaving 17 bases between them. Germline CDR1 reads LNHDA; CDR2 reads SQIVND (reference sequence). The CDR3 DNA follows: TGTGCCAGTAGTCTAAGGGCAAGGGGAAGCTCCTACGAGCAGTACTTC. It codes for CASSLRARGSSYEQYF.

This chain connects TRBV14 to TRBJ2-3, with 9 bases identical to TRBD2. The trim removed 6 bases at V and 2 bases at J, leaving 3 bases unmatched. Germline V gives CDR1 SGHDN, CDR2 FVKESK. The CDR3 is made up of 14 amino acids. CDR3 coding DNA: TGTGCCAGCAGGACTAGCGGAACCACAGATACGCAGTATTTT. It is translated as CASRTSGTTDTQYF.

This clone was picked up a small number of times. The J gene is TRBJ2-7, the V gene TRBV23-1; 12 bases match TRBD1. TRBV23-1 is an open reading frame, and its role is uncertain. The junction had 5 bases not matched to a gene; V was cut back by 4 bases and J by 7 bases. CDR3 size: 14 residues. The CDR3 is CASSPGQGAREQYF. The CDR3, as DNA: TGCGCCAGCAGTCCGGGACAGGGGGCGCGGGAGCAGTACTTC.

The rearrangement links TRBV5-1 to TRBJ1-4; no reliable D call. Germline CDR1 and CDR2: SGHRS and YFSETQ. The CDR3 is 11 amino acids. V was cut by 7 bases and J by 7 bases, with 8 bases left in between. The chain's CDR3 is CASSAGEKLFF. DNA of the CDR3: TGCGCCAGCTCTGCCGGTGAAAAACTGTTTTTT.

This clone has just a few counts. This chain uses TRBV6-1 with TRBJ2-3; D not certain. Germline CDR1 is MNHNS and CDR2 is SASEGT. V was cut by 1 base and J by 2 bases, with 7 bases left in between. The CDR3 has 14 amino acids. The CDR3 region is CASSEGQYTDTQYF. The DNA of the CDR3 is TGTGCCAGCAGTGAAGGCCAGTACACAGATACGCAGTATTTT.

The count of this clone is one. The CDR3 nucleotides are TGTGCCAGCAGTGAAGCTTATAAGCAGTACTTC. As protein: CASSEAYKQYF. The chain has TRBV6-1 and TRBJ2-7; no definite D call. With 0 bases removed from V and 8 bases from J, the gap between germline ends came to 5 bases. This CDR3 comprises 11 residues. The germline gives CDR1 MNHNS, CDR2 SASEGT.

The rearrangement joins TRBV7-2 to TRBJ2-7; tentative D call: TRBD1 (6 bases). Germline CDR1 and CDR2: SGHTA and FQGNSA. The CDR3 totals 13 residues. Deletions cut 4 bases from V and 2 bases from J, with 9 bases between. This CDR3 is CASSSGVTYEQYF. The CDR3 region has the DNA TGTGCCAGCAGCTCAGGGGTTACCTACGAGCAGTACTTC.

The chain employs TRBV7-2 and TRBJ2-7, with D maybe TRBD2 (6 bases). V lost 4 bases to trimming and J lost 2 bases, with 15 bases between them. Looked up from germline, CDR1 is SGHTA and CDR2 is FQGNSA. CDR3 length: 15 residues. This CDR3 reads CASSSARDSTYEQYF. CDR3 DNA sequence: TGTGCCAGCAGCTCAGCCCGGGACTCCACCTACGAGCAGTACTTC.

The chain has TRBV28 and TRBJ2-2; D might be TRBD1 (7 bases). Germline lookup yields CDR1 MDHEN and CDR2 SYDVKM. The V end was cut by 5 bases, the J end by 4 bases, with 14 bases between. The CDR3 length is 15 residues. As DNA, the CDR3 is TGTGCCAGCAGTCAGGGGGGCTGGGCCACCGGGGAGCTGTTTTTT. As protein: CASSQGGWATGELFF.

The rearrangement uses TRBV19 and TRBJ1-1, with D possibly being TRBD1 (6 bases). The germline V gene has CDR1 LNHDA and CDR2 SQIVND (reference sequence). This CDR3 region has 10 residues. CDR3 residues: CATGWAEAFF. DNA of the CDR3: TGTGCAACAGGGTGGGCTGAAGCTTTCTTT. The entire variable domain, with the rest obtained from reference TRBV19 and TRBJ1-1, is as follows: DGGITQSPKYLFRKEGQNVTLSCEQNLNHDAMYWYRQDPGQGLRLIYYSQIVNDFQKGDIAEGYSVSREKKESFPLTVTSAQKNPTAFYLCATGWAEAFFGQGTRLTVV.

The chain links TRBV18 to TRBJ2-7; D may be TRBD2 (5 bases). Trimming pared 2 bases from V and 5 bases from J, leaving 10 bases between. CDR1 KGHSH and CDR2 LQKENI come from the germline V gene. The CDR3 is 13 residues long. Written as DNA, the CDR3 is TGTGCCAGCTCACCAAGTCCCGGGGACGAGCAGTACTTC. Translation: CASSPSPGDEQYF.

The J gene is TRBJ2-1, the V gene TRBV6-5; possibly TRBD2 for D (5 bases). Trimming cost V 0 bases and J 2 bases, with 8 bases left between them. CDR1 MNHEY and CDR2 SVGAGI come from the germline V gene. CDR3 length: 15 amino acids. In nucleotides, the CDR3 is TGTGCCAGCAGTTACTCGGCGGGCCCCTACAATGAGCAGTTCTTC. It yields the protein CASSYSAGPYNEQFF.